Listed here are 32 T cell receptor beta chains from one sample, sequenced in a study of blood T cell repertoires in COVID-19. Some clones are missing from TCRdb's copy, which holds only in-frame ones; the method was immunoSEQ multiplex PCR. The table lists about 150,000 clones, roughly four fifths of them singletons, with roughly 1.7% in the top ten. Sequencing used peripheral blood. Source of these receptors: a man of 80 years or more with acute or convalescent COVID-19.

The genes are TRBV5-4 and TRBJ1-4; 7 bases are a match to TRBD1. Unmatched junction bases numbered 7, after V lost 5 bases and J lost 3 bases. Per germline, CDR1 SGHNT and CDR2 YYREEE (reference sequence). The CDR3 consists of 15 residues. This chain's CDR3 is CASSFGGTANEKLFF. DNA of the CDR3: TGTGCCAGCAGTTTCGGAGGGACAGCTAATGAAAAACTGTTTTTT.

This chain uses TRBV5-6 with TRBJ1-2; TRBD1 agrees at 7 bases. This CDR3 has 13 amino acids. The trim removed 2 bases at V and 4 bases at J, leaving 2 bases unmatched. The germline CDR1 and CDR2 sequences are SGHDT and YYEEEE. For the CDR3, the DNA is TGTGCCAGCAGCTTACAGGGGACCTATGGCTACACCTTC. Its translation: CASSLQGTYGYTF.

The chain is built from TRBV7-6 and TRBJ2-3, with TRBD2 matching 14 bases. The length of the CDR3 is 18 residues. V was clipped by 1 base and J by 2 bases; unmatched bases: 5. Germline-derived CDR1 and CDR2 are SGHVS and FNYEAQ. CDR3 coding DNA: TGTGCCAGCAGCTTAGACCGACTAGCGGGGGGGGCCACAGATACGCAGTATTTT. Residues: CASSLDRLAGGATDTQYF. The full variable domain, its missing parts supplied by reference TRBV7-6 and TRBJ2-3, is GAGVSQSPRYKVTKRGQDVALRCDPISGHVSLYWYRQALGQGPEFLTYFNYEAQQDKSGLPNDRFSAERPEGSISTLTIQRTEQRDSAMYRCASSLDRLAGGATDTQYFGPGTRLTVL.

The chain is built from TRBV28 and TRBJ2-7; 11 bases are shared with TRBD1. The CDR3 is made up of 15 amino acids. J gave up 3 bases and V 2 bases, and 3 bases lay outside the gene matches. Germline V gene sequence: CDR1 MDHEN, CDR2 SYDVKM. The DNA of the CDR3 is TGTGCCAGCAGTTTAGCTGGGACAGGGGGCTACGAGCAGTACGTC. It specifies CASSLAGTGGYEQYV.

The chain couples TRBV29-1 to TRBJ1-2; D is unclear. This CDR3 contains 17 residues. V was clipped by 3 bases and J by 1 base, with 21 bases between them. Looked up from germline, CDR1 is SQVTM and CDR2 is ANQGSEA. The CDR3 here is CSVDIRHAGGDNYGYTF. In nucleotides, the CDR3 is TGCAGCGTTGACATCCGACACGCGGGAGGAGATAACTATGGCTACACCTTC.

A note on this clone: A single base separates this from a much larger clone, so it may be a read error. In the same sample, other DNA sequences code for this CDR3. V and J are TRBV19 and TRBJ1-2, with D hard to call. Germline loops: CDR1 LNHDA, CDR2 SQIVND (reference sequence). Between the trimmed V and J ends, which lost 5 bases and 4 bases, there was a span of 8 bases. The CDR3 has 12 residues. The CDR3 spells CASSPGLYGYTF. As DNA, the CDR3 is TGTGCCAGTAGTCCTGGACTCTATGGCTACACCTTC.

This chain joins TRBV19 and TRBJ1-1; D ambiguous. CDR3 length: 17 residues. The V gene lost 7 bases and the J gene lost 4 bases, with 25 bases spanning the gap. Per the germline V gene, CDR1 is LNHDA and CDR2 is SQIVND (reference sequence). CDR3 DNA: TGTGCCAGTACCCCCCCACAGAATCTACGCTTGGGCACTGAAGCTTTCTTT. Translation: CASTPPQNLRLGTEAFF.

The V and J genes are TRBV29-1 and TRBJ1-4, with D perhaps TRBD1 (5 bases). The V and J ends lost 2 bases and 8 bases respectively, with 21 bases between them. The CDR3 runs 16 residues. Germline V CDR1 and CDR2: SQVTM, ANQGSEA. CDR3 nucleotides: TGCAGCGTTGAACCCGCCGACAGTGGACTAGGGGAAAAACTGTTTTTT. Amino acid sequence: CSVEPADSGLGEKLFF. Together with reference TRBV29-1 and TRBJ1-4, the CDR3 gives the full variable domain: SAVISQKPSRDICQRGTSLTIQCQVDSQVTMMFWYRQQPGQSLTLIATANQGSEATYESGFVIDKFPISRPNLTFSTLTVSNMSPEDSSIYLCSVEPADSGLGEKLFFGSGTQLSVL.

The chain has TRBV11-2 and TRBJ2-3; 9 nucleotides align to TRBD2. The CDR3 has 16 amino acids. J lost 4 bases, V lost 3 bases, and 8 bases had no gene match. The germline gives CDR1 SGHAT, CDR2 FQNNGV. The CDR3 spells CASSLGLAGMADTQYF. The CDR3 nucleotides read TGTGCCAGCAGCTTGGGGCTAGCGGGAATGGCAGATACGCAGTATTTT.

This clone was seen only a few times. The DNA for the CDR3 is TGTGCCAGCAGCTTGGTGGGGGGTGGAGGAGCTTTCTTT. Residues: CASSLVGGGGAFF. The rearrangement links TRBV5-4 to TRBJ1-1, with a tentative D call TRBD1 (5 bases). The ends were cut back, 0 bases at V and 10 bases at J, with 13 bases in the middle. The germline V gene has CDR1 SGHNT and CDR2 YYREEE (reference sequence). This CDR3 spans 13 amino acids.

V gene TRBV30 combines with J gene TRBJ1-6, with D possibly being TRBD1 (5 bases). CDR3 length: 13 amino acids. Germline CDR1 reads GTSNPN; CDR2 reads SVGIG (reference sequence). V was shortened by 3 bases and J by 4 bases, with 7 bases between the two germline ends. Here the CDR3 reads CAWREGYNSPLHF. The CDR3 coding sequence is TGTGCCTGGAGGGAGGGGTATAATTCACCCCTCCACTTT. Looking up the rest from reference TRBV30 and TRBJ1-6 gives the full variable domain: SQTIHQWPATLVQPVGSPLSLECTVEGTSNPNLYWYRQAAGRGLQLLFYSVGIGQISSEVPQNLSASRPQDRQFILSSKKLLLSDSGFYLCAWREGYNSPLHFGNGTRLTVT.

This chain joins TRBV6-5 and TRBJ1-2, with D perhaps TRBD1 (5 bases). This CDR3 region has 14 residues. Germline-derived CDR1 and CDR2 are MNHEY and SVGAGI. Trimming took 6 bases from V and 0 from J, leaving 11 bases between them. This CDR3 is CASSRRTPNYGYTF. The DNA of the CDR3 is TGTGCCAGCAGCCGTCGGACACCTAACTATGGCTACACCTTC.

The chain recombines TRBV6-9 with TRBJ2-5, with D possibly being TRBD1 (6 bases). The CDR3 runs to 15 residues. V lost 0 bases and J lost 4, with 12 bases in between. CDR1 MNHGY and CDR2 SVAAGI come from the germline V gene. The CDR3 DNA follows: TGTGCCAGCAGTTATTCTCTTTCAGGGGCAGAGACCCAGTACTTC. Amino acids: CASSYSLSGAETQYF.

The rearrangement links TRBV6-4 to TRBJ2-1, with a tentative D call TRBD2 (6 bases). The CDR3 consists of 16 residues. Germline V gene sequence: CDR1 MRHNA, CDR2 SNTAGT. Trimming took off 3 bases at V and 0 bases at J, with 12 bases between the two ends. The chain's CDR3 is CASSEAGWSSYNEQFF. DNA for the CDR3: TGTGCCAGCAGTGAGGCGGGGTGGAGCTCCTACAATGAGCAGTTCTTC.

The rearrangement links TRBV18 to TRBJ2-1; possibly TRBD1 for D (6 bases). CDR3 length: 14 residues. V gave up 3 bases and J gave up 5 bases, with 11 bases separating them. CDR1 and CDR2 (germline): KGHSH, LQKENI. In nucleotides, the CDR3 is TGTGCCAGCTCACCCTTACACAGGGACAATGAGCAGTTCTTC. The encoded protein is CASSPLHRDNEQFF.

The CDR3 DNA is TGTGCCAGCGGCGCAGGGGACTATTCCTATGGCTACACCTTC. Its protein is CASGAGDYSYGYTF. The genes are TRBV6-6 and TRBJ1-2; the D gene is possibly TRBD1 (6 bases). The CDR3 runs to 14 residues. V lost 8 bases and J lost 4, with 17 bases in between. Germline V gene data show CDR1 as MNHNY and CDR2 as SVGAGI (reference sequence).

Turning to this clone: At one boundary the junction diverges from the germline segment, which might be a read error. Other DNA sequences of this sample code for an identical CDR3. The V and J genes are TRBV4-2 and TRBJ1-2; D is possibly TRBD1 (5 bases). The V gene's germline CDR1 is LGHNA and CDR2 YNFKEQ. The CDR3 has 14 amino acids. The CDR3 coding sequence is TGTGCCAGCAGCCACAGGGCCCCCGAATATGGCTACACTTTC. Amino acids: CASSHRAPEYGYTF.

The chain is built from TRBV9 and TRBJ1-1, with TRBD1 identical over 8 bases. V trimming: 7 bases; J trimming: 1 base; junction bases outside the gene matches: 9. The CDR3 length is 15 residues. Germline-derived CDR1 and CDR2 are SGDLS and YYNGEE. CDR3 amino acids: CASSVLGTGNTEAFF. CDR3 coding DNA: TGTGCCAGCTCGGTCCTCGGGACAGGGAACACTGAAGCTTTCTTT.

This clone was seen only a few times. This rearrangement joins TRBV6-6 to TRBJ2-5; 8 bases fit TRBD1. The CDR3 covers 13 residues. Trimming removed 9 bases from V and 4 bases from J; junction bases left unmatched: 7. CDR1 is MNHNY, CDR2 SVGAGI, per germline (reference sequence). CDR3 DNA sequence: TGTGCCAGATCCCAGGGGGCTTCAGAGACCCAGTACTTC. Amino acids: CARSQGASETQYF.

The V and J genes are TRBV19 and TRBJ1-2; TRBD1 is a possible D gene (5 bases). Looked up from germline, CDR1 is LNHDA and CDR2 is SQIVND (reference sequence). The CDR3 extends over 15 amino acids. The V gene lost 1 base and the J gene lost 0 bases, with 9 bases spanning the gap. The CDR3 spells CASSIGVGANYGYTF. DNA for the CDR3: TGTGCCAGTAGTATAGGGGTAGGGGCTAACTATGGCTACACCTTC.

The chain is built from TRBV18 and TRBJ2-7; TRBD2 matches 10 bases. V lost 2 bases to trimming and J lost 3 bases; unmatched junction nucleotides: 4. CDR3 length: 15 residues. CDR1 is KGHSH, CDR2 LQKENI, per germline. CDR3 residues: CASSPELAGSYEQYF. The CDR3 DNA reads TGTGCCAGCTCACCAGAACTAGCGGGGAGCTACGAGCAGTACTTC.

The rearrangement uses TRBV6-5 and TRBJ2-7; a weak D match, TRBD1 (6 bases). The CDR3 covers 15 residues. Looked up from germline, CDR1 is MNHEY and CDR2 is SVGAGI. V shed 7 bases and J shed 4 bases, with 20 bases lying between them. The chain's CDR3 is CASNSPGTGQYEQYV. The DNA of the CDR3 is TGTGCCAGCAACTCCCCCGGGACGGGACAATACGAGCAGTACGTC.

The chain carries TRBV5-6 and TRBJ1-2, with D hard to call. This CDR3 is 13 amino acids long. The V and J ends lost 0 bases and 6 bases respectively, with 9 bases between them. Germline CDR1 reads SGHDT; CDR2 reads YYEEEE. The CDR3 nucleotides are TGTGCCAGCAGCTTGGTGGGGAGTGATGGCTACACCTTC. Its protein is CASSLVGSDGYTF.

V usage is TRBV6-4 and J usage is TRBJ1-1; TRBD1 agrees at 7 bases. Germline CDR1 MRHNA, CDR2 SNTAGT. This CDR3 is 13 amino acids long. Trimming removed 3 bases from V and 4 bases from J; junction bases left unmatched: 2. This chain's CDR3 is CASSEAGGTEAFF. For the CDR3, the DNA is TGTGCCAGCAGTGAGGCAGGGGGCACTGAAGCTTTCTTT.

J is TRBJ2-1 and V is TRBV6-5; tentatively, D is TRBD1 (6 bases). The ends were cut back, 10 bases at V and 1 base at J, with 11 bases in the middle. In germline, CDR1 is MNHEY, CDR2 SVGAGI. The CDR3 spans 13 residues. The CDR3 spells CATSGTSYNEQFF. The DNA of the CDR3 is TGTGCCACCTCCGGGACATCCTACAATGAGCAGTTCTTC.

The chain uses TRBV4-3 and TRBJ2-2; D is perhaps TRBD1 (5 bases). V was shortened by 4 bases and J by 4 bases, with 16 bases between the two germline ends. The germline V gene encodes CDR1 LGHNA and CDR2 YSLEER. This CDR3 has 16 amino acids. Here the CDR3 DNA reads TGCGCCAGCAGCCTGGGGATAGGGGCGGCCACCGGGGAGCTGTTTTTT. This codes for CASSLGIGAATGELFF.

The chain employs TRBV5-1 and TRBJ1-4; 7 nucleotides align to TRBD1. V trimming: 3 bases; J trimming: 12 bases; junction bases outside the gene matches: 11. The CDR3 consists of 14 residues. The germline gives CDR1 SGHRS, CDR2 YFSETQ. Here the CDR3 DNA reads TGCGCCAGCAGCTGGGGACAGTCGAGGGCGGAACTGTTTTTT. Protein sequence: CASSWGQSRAELFF. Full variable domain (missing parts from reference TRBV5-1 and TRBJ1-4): KAGVTQTPRYLIKTRGQQVTLSCSPISGHRSVSWYQQTPGQGLQFLFEYFSETQRNKGNFPGRFSGRQFSNSRSEMNVSTLELGDSALYLCASSWGQSRAELFFGSGTQLSVL.

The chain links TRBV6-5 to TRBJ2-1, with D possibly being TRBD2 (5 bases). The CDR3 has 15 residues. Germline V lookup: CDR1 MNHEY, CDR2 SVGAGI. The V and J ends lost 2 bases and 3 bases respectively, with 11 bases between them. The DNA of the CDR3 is TGTGCCAGCAGTTACGGAGCGGCGGGCTACAATGAGCAGTTCTTC. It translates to CASSYGAAGYNEQFF.

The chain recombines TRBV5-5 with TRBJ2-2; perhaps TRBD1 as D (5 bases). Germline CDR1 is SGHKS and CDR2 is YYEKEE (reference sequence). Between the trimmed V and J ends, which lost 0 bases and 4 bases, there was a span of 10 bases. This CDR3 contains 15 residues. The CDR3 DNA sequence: TGTGCCAGCAGCTTGGCCGCGACAGCCACCGGGGAGCTGTTTTTT. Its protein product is CASSLAATATGELFF.

The CDR3 is CASRGAGAKNIQYF. DNA of the CDR3: TGTGCCAGCAGAGGAGCAGGGGCTAAAAACATTCAGTACTTC. The chain uses TRBV2 and TRBJ2-4; D might be TRBD1 (6 bases). The CDR3 contains 14 residues. The V end lost 6 bases, the J end lost 4 bases, and 13 bases lay between the germline ends. Germline assignment: CDR1 SNHLY and CDR2 FYNNEI.

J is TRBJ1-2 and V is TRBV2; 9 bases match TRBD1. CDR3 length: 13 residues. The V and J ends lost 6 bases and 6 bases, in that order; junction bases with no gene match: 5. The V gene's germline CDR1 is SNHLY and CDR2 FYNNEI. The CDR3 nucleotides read TGTGCCAGCAGCTCGACAGGGGGGGATGGCTACACCTTC. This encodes CASSSTGGDGYTF.

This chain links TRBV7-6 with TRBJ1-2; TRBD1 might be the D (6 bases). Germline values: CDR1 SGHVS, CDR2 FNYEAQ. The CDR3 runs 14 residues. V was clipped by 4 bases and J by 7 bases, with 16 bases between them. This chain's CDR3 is CASSYGTGKVGYTF. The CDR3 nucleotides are TGTGCCAGCAGCTACGGTACAGGGAAGGTTGGCTACACCTTC. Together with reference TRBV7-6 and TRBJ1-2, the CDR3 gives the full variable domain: GAGVSQSPRYKVTKRGQDVALRCDPISGHVSLYWYRQALGQGPEFLTYFNYEAQQDKSGLPNDRFSAERPEGSISTLTIQRTEQRDSAMYRCASSYGTGKVGYTFGSGTRLTVV.